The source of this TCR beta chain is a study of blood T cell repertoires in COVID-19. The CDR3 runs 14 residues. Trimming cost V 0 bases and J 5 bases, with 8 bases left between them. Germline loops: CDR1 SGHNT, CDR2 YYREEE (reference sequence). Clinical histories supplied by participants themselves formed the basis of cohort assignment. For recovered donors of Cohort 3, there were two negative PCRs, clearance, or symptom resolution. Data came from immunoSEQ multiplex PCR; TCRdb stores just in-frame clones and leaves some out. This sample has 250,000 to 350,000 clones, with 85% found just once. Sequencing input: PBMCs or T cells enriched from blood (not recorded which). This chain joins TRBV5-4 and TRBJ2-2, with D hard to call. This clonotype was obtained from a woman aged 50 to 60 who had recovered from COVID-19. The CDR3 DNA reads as TGTGCCAGCAGCTTGGACAGTACGACCGGGGAGCTGTTTTTT. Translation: CASSLDSTTGELFF.